Below, one TCR beta chain is given with its context. Its antigen is not yet known. Base qualities are not recorded, but no much larger clone differs from it by a single base. The source of the sample is a study of human T cells and chemical hapten exposure (dated by TCRdb to the early 2020s). Turning to the overall study: For sensitization, 2% DPC in acetone was applied to a roughly 2 cm by roughly 2 cm area of upper inner arm skin. The mostly female patient cohort included alopecia areata with under or over 50% scalp involvement, alopecia totalis and alopecia universalis. Under 30 alopecia patients gave blood for TCR sequencing at one to four time points (pre-sensitization, 2, 6 and 24 weeks). Peripheral blood TCR repertoire changes were tracked in vivo in alopecia patients during primary and secondary sensitization to the hapten diphenylcyclopropenone (DPC). Weekly therapeutic DPC doses were additionally applied to the scalp of patients throughout the roughly 25-week study period. Patch testing was performed on the upper back with Finn chambers containing 0.01% DPC, and the patch tests were scored after 6 days according to International Contact Dermatitis Research Group standards. Blood samples were taken from patients before sensitization (week 0) and then at 2, 6 and about 24 weeks after DPC sensitization. The libraries were sequenced as a pool, and the TCR yield per sample differed mostly because of small variations in library volumes within the pool. On the study overall, not on this receptor specifically: Repeated subsampling changed both the strength of the expansion versus patch-test correlation and the threshold at which the correlation became significant. Alopecia, a presumed autoimmune disease, was present in all patients, so the immune response of the patients might differ from that of healthy individuals. Significantly more large CDR3 similarity clusters were formed by expanded TCRs than by pre-sensitization or healthy control sets, consistent with antigen-driven responses. A positive correlation was found between the number of PT1 expanded TCRs and patch test score, with significance reached at thresholds 8, 16 and 32 but not 4. The number of TCRs above 1 in 1000 frequency did not change with DPC sensitization; there was no evidence of global repertoire structure alterations.

The library was prepared using RACE. The run used a NextSeq 500. Library preparation attached unique molecular identifiers to individual cDNA molecules for quantitative, reproducible TCR counting. Both TCR alpha and TCR beta chains were sequenced from each blood RNA sample. For the original study's pipeline: A median of roughly 99,000 TCRs per sample was observed, with a range of about 23,224 to 690,600. The Decombinator software suite was used to annotate V, J and CDR3 in the TCR reads. Every sample was subsampled to the same number of TCRs (28,000) for the PS versus PT1 abundance plots. Expanded TCRs were defined as absent before sensitization and observed at least eight times at the 2-week time point. Using fastp trimming at Q25 and MiXCR clonotype assembly, TCRdb reanalyzed the public sequencing data and kept in-frame beta chains. Rows merge per CDR3 protein into single entries with the most common DNA and genes. What appears here as the V and J calls and clone size reflects TCRdb's work, not the paper's. Present in this sample are under 450,000 distinct CDR3 sequences, more than 5% of which were seen just once. The ten largest clones capture over 5.5% of the sample.

The sample's time point label is to be understood as: patch test 2, 6 weeks after DPC sensitization. The treatment or condition label corresponds to: therapeutic diphenylcyclopropenone sensitization with weekly scalp DPC. Blood at each patch-test visit was drawn before the patch test was applied. Patients were considered eligible if aged 18 to 70, diagnosed with alopecia and deemed suitable for DPC therapy, and patients were excluded if pregnant. Total RNA was isolated from unfractionated whole blood collected in Tempus Blood RNA tubes. V is clipped by 6 bases and J by 2 bases, and the sequence between their germline boundaries is 12 bases long. There are 14 amino acids in the CDR3, from cysteine to phenylalanine inclusive. Just CDR3 DNA is preserved here, 42 bases in frame from base 1.

The chain uses TRBV12-3 or TRBV12-4 and TRBJ2-3, with TRBD2 tentatively as D gene (6 bases match). Material: whole blood, obtained in connection with sensitization to the hapten diphenylcyclopropenone (DPC). This TCR came from a woman between 18 and 29 years old with alopecia areata. Some clones in this sample may be carry-over from other donors' samples. The CDR3 protein is CASSPGTFTDTQYF. The nucleotide sequence is given as TGTGCCAGCAGCCCCGGGACTTTCACAGATACGCAGTATTTT.